This T cell receptor (beta chain) was recovered during a study of OX40 agonist ivuxolimab in advanced cancers. For the study at large: In three patients, partial responses were observed, one with hepatocellular carcinoma and two with cutaneous melanoma. Study-level points and caveats: Among the lowest peripheral clonal expansion occurred in 0.1-3.0 mg/kg partial responders.

Of note for this clone: Its matching antigen is unknown.

Germline CDR1 MNHEY, CDR2 SVGAGI. CDR3 length equals 15 residues. V was pared by 6 bases and J by 7 bases, with 12 bases of the junction left unmatched. Autoimmune disease history or systemic immunosuppression excluded patients. The data were produced by immunoSEQ multiplex PCR, yet TCRdb's version contains in-frame clones alone and is incomplete. The sample has tens of thousands of clones; approximately 90% are singletons. The rearrangement joins TRBV6-5 to TRBJ2-7; TRBD1 matches at 10 bases. Sequencing was performed on CD4+ or CD8+ T cells sorted from blood, taken in a trial of the OX40 agonist ivuxolimab. This receptor was taken from an adult with an advanced solid tumor such as melanoma, head and neck, liver or kidney cancer. The CDR3 reads CASRISGTGAGEQYF. In nucleotides, the CDR3 is TGTGCCAGCAGAATTTCCGGGACAGGGGCTGGGGAGCAGTACTTC.